This T cell receptor (beta chain) was found in a study of T-cell reconstitution after alpha-beta-depleted transplantation in children. Overall study findings and caveats: A year post-transplant, T-cell counts and diversity derived mostly from newly produced T cells. Reportedly, roughly two months post-transplant, alpha-beta T cells arose from several hundred expanded graft clones.

Preparation of the TCRbeta library used unique molecular identifiers. Via MiXCR, TCRdb re-called the PCR reads, giving one row per CDR3 protein. The sample lists hundreds of thousands of distinct CDR3 sequences, approximately 15% occurring once. The CDR3 is made up of 21 amino acids, end residues included. A few counts support this clonotype. Its matching antigen is unknown. Because the CDR3's place on the DNA is in doubt, the DNA is left out and the CDR3 is given as listed by TCRdb. This chain connects TRBV21-1 to TRBJ2-1; the D segment call TRBD1 is taken from the table without a DNA check. TRBV21-1 is marked as a pseudogene. The specimen comprised PBMCs, mostly from graft donor cells, sampled 360 days after TCRalphabeta/CD19-depleted stem cell transplant. The sequence came from a male patient under 18 who had a stem cell transplant for acute lymphoblastic leukemia, so the T cells may come from the graft donor. CDR3 region: CASSKVGTGTGGAPLYNEQFF.